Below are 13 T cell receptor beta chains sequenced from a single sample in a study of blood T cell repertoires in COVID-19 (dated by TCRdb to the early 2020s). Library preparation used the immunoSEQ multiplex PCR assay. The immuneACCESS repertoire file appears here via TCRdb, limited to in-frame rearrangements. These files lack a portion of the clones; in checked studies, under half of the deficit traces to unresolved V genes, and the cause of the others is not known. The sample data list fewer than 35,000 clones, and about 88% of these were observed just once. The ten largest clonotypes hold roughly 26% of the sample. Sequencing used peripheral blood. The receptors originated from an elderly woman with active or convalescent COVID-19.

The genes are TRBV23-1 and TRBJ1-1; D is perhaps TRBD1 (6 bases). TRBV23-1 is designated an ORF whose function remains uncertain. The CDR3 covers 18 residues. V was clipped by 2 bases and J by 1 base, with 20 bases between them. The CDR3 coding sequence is TGCGCCAGCAGTCAAGATTCACAGGGACTAGGGAAGAACACTGAAGCTTTCTTT. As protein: CASSQDSQGLGKNTEAFF.

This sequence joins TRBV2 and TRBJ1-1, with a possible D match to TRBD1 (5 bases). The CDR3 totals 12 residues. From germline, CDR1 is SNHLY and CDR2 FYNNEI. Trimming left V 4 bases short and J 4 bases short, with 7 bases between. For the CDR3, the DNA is TGTGCCAGCAGTGCAGGGATCACTGAAGCTTTCTTT. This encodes CASSAGITEAFF.

This CDR3 reads CASSLITSVKSNEQYF. The CDR3 DNA reads TGTGCCAGCAGCCTTATAACTAGCGTGAAGAGTAACGAGCAGTACTTC. The chain joins TRBV5-6 to TRBJ2-7; 7 bases are a match to TRBD2. Germline-derived CDR1 and CDR2 are SGHDT and YYEEEE. V lost 4 bases and J lost 5; bases outside the gene matches: 15. CDR3 length: 16 amino acids.

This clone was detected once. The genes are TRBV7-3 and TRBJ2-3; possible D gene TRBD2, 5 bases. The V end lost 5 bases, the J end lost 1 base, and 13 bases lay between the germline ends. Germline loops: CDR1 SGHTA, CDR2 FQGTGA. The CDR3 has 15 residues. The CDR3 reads CASSPEGRGTDTQYF. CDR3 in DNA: TGTGCCAGCAGCCCCGAGGGTCGCGGCACAGATACGCAGTATTTT.

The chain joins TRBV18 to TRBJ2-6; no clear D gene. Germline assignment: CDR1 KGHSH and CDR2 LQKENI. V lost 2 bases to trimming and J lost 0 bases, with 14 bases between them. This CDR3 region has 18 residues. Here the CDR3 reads CASSPSVASVSGANVLTF. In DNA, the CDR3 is TGTGCCAGCTCACCAAGTGTGGCCAGCGTCTCTGGGGCCAACGTCCTGACTTTC.

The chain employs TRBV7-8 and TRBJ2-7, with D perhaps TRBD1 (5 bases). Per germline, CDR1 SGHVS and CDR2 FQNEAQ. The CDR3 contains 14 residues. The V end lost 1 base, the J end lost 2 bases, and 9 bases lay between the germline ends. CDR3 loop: CASSLGTLTYEQYF. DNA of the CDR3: TGTGCCAGCAGCTTAGGGACATTGACCTACGAGCAGTACTTC. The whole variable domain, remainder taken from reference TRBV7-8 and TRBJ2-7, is GAGVSQSPRYKVAKRGQDVALRCDPISGHVSLFWYQQALGQGPEFLTYFQNEAQLDKSGLPSDRFFAERPEGSVSTLKIQRTQQEDSAVYLCASSLGTLTYEQYFGPGTRLTVT.

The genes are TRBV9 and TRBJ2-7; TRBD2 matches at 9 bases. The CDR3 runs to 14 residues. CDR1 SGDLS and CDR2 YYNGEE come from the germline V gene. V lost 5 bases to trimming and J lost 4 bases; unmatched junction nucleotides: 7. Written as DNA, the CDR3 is TGTGCCAGCAGTTCAGCGGGGGGCGATTACGAGCAGTACTTC. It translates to CASSSAGGDYEQYF.

CDR3 in DNA: TGTGCCAGCATCTTTTGCCGTCCACGACGAGGGAAAGCCGGGGAGCTGTTTTTT. As protein: CASIFCRPRRGKAGELFF. The V call is TRBV21-1, the J call TRBJ2-2; TRBD2 was called by the table and not checked on the DNA. TRBV21-1 is a listed pseudogene. The CDR3 consists of 18 residues.

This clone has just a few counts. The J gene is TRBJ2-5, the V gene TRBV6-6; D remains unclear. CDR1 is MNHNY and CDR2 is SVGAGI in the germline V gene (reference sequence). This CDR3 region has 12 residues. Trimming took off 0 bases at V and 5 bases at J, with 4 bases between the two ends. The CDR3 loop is CASSYSRETQYF. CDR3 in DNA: TGTGCCAGCAGTTACTCGAGGGAGACCCAGTACTTC.

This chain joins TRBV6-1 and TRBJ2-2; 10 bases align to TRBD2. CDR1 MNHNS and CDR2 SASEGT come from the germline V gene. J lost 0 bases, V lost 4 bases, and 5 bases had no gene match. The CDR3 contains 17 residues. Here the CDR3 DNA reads TGTGCCAGCAGTGCCGCTAGCGGGGGCCCGAACACCGGGGAGCTGTTTTTT. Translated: CASSAASGGPNTGELFF.

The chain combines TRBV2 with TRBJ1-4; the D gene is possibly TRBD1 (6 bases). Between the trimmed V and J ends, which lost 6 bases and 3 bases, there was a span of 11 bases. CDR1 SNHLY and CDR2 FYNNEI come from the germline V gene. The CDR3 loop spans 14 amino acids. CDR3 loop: CASRITGSNEKLFF. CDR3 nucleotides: TGTGCCAGCAGGATTACAGGGTCTAATGAAAAACTGTTTTTT.

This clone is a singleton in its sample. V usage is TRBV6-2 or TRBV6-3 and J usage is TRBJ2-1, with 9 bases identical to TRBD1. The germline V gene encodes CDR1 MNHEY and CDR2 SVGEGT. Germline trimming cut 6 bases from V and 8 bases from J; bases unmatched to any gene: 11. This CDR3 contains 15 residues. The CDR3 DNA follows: TGTGCCAGCAGCCCAGACAGGGGGGTTTGGGATGAGCAGTTCTTC. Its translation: CASSPDRGVWDEQFF.

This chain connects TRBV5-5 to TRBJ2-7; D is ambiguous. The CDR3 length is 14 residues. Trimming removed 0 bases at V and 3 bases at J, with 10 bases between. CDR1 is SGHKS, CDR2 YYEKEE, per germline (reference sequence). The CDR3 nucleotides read TGTGCCAGCAGCTTGGAAGCCCCGAGCTACGAGCAGTACTTC. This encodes CASSLEAPSYEQYF.